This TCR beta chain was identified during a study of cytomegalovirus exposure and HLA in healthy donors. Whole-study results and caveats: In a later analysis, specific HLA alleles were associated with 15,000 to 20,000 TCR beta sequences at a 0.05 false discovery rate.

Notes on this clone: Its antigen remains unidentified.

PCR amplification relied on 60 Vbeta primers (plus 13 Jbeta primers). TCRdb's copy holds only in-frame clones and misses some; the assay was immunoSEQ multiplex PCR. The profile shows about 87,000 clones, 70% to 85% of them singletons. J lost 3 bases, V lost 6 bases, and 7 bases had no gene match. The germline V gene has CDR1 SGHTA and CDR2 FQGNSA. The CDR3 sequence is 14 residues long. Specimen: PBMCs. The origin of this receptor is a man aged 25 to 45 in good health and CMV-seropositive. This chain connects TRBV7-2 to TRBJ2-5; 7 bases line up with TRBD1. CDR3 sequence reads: CASSKPTGKETQYF. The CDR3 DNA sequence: TGTGCCAGCAGTAAACCGACAGGGAAAGAGACCCAGTACTTC.